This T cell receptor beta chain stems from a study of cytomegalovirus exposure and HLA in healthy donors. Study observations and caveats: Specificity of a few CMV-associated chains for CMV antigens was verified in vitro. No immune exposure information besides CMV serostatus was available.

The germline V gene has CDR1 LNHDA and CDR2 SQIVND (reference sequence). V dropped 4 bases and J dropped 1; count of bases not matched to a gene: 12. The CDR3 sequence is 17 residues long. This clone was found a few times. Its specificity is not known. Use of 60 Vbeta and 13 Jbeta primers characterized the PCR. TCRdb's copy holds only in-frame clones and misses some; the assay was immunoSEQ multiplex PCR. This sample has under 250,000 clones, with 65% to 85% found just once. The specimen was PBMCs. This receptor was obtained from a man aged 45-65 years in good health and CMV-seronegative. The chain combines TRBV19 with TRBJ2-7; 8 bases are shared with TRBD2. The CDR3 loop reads CASSSSGAGFGSYEQYF. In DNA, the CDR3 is TGTGCCAGTAGTAGTAGCGGGGCCGGGTTTGGATCCTACGAGCAGTACTTC. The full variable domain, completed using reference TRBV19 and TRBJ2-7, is DGGITQSPKYLFRKEGQNVTLSCEQNLNHDAMYWYRQDPGQGLRLIYYSQIVNDFQKGDIAEGYSVSREKKESFPLTVTSAQKNPTAFYLCASSSSGAGFGSYEQYFGPGTRLTVT.